This section outlines one T cell receptor (beta chain) sequence together with its context. The antigen remains undetermined. This table comes from immunoSEQ multiplex PCR, and its TCRdb copy is limited to in-frame clones, with some not included. The sample comprises 1,400,000 or so clones, 98% to 99% of which are singletons, and approximately 0.38% rests with the top ten. Splitting the CD4+ cells yielded a CD45RA+ naive subset and a CD45RA-negative memory subset. These data belong to a study of shared clonotypes between healthy human individuals. Study as a whole: Researchers drew samples from two women and a few men aged 18 to 49. General study points: Shared clonotypes: 4.5% to 6.5% naive CD4, about 4% naive CD8, less than 2.5% memory CD4, 0.4% to 0.45% memory CD8. Non-shared clonotypes showed lower generation probabilities than clonotypes common to all four donors.

CDR1 is SGHTA, CDR2 FQGNSA, per germline. The V end was cut by 5 bases, the J end by 8 bases, with 18 bases between. The CDR3 extends over 15 amino acids. The clonotype comes from a man in his thirties or forties in good health. The specimen was naive CD4+ T cells sorted from blood. Subset here: CD45RA+ positively selected. The rearrangement links TRBV7-2 to TRBJ1-4; D is undetermined. CDR3 in amino acids: CASSRLGSGGEKLFF. CDR3 sequence (DNA): TGTGCCAGCAGCCGACTCGGGTCCGGTGGGGAAAAACTGTTTTTT.